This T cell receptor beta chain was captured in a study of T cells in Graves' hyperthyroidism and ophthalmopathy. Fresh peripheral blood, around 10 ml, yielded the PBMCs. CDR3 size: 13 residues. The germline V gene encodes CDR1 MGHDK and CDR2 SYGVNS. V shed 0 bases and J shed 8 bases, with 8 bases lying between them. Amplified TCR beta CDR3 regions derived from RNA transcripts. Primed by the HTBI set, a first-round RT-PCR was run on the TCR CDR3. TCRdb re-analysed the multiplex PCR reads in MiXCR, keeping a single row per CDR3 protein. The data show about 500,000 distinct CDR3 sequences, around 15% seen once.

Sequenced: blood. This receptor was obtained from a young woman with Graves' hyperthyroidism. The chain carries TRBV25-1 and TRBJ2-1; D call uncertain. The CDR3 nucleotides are TGTGCCAGCAGTGAATATAAGGGCGATGAGCAGTTCTTC. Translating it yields CASSEYKGDEQFF.